This T cell receptor (beta chain) was sequenced for a study of metastatic and nonmetastatic thyroid tumors (TCRdb year 2020). The study in broad terms: For patients with malignant and with benign thyroid disease, the researchers compared repertoires between peripheral blood samples and tumor or nodule tissue samples.

Libraries were prepared through PCR. These reads were obtained on an Illumina HiSeq 4000. High-throughput sequencing was used to profile the TCR beta-chain CDR3 region of each patient. In the paper's pipeline: CDR3 differences across clinicopathological groups were used to build a classifier for discriminating distant-metastatic papillary thyroid cancer patients. The Shannon index was used to assess repertoire diversity, and the Morisita-Horn index was used to assess tumor-blood repertoire similarity. TCRdb trimmed public reads at Q25 via fastp, called clones via MiXCR and kept in-frame beta chains. In this record, the V and J calls reflect TCRdb's handling and not the investigators' own analysis. The sample table holds about 5,000 clones, of which 25% to 35% were seen once. Of the sample, roughly a quarter falls within the top ten clones. This clone qualifies as large (0.1 to 1%). Its antigen is currently not known. Base qualities are not at hand, and no much larger clone is one base apart.

No patient had received any treatment before thyroid surgery. The study retrospectively analysed patient clinical samples collected from the early 2010s to the late 2010s using T-cell receptor beta sequencing. On the study overall, not on this receptor specifically: In both blood and tumor samples, malignant tumors were reported to have significantly higher TCR beta diversity than benign nodules.

The sequenced sample consisted of adjacent normal tissue. The sequence came from a female donor with papillary thyroid cancer or a benign thyroid nodule (not recorded which). Some clones in this sample may be carry-over from other donors' samples.

This receptor carries the CDR3 CASSLIQGGAEAFF. The nucleotide sequence reads as follows: TGTGCCAGCAGTTTAATACAGGGTGGCGCTGAAGCTTTCTTT. The rearranged chain carries TRBV7-9 and TRBJ1-1; TRBD1 is a possible D gene, resting on 6 matching bases. The CDR3 contains 14 residues, cysteine and phenylalanine counted. The CDR3 DNA has 42 bases and is translated from base 1. Trimming at the junction amounts to 6 bases on V and 6 bases on J, and the germline ends lie 17 bases apart. The germline V gene encodes CDR1 SEHNR and CDR2 FQNEAQ (reference sequence).